Below are 21 T cell receptor beta chains sequenced from a single sample in a study of T cell changes during pregnancy in multiple sclerosis. Sequencing used immunoSEQ multiplex PCR; TCRdb keeps in-frame clones, though not all of them. The data contain more than 55,000 clones, around 85% of them singletons. The source was CD4+ T cells from peripheral blood mononuclear cells, collected in the third trimester of pregnancy. The source of these receptors is a female donor with multiple sclerosis, enrolled in a pregnancy study.

The J gene is TRBJ1-1, the V gene TRBV7-9; 9 nucleotides match TRBD1. The CDR3 is 15 amino acids. In germline, CDR1 is SEHNR, CDR2 FQNEAQ (reference sequence). V lost 4 bases, J lost 1 base, and 4 bases stayed unmatched. CDR3 sequence (DNA): TGTGCCAGCAGCTCCGTACAGGGGGCGAACACTGAAGCTTTCTTT. Protein: CASSSVQGANTEAFF.

The J gene is TRBJ2-1, the V gene TRBV2; D possibly corresponds to TRBD1 (5 bases). The CDR3 totals 15 residues. V lost 4 bases and J 0 bases, leaving 10 bases between the germline ends. The germline V gene encodes CDR1 SNHLY and CDR2 FYNNEI. The CDR3 nucleotides read TGTGCCAGCAGTGTAAGGGGCGCCTCCTACAATGAGCAGTTCTTC. Its translation is CASSVRGASYNEQFF.

The count of this clone is one. The chain employs TRBV6-1 and TRBJ2-5; 8 bases agree with TRBD1. This CDR3 region has 18 residues. Germline loops: CDR1 MNHNS, CDR2 SASEGT. V lost 0 bases to trimming and J lost 2 bases; unmatched junction nucleotides: 11. Written as DNA, the CDR3 is TGTGCCAGCAGTGAAGCGCTTCTAGGACAGGGTAGACAAGAGACCCAGTACTTC. Protein: CASSEALLGQGRQETQYF.

This chain uses TRBV19 with TRBJ2-3; TRBD2 aligns across 14 bases. Per germline, CDR1 LNHDA and CDR2 SQIVND (reference sequence). With V trimmed by 3 bases and J by 6 bases, 11 bases remained unmatched. The CDR3 extends over 18 amino acids. In DNA, the CDR3 is TGTGCCAGTAGTATTCTATCCGGGACTAGCGGGAGTATCGATACGCAGTATTTT. Protein product: CASSILSGTSGSIDTQYF.

The chain joins TRBV10-2 to TRBJ2-7, with TRBD2 matching over 9 bases. The V segment lost 4 bases and the J segment 3 bases; nucleotides outside the gene matches: 4. The CDR3 consists of 14 residues. Per germline, CDR1 WSHSY and CDR2 SAAADI. Here the CDR3 DNA reads TGCGCCAGCAGTGGCCTAGCGGGACTCTACGAGCAGTACTTC. Protein sequence: CASSGLAGLYEQYF.

V and J are TRBV6-5 and TRBJ1-3, with a possible D match to TRBD1 (6 bases). The germline CDR1 and CDR2 sequences are MNHEY and SVGAGI. There are 15 residues in the CDR3. With 2 bases removed from V and 0 bases from J, the gap between germline ends came to 8 bases. The CDR3 nucleotides are TGTGCCAGCAGTTACACAGGGAGCTCTGGAAACACCATATATTTT. Its protein product is CASSYTGSSGNTIYF.

V usage is TRBV5-8 and J usage is TRBJ1-1; possibly TRBD1 for D (5 bases). V dropped 2 bases and J dropped 0 bases, with 20 bases sitting between them. Looked up from germline, CDR1 is SGHTS and CDR2 is YDEGEE. This CDR3 has 18 amino acids. This CDR3 is CASSFLSGGWQLNTEAFF. As DNA, the CDR3 is TGTGCCAGCAGCTTTCTGTCGGGGGGGTGGCAGCTGAACACTGAAGCTTTCTTT.

CDR3 in amino acids: CASSVTARGEQFF. Here the CDR3 DNA reads TGTGCCAGTAGTGTGACAGCCAGGGGTGAGCAGTTCTTC. This chain links TRBV19 with TRBJ2-1; possibly TRBD1 for D (6 bases). The CDR3 has 13 residues. The V end was cut by 5 bases, the J end by 9 bases, with 14 bases between. The germline CDR1 and CDR2 sequences are LNHDA and SQIVND (reference sequence).

The rearrangement links TRBV18 to TRBJ1-1; no clear D gene. V lost 7 bases and J lost 4, with 10 bases in between. The CDR3 is 12 residues long. Germline CDR1 and CDR2: KGHSH and LQKENI. The CDR3 bases are TGTGCCAGCTTACTATTGGGCACTGAAGCTTTCTTT. Translated, it gives CASLLLGTEAFF. Drawing the rest from reference TRBV18 and TRBJ1-1, the complete variable domain is NAGVMQNPRHLVRRRGQEARLRCSPMKGHSHVYWYRQLPEEGLKFMVYLQKENIIDESGMPKERFSAEFPKEGPSILRIQQVVRGDSAAYFCASLLLGTEAFFGQGTRLTVV.

V and J are TRBV2 and TRBJ2-3; 10 bases agree with TRBD2. Germline V gene sequence: CDR1 SNHLY, CDR2 FYNNEI. This CDR3 contains 16 residues. The V gene end was trimmed by 1 base and the J gene end by 5 bases; junction bases not matched to a gene: 6. Here the CDR3 DNA reads TGTGCCAGCAGTGAAGTCAGCGGGGGGGCATTAGATACGCAGTATTTT. This sequence encodes CASSEVSGGALDTQYF.

The CDR3 region has the DNA TGTGCCAGCAGTGGCGGTATATTGTCCTCCTACGAGCAGTACTTC. Its translation: CASSGGILSSYEQYF. V gene TRBV6-1 combines with J gene TRBJ2-7, with D hard to call. Germline V gene data show CDR1 as MNHNS and CDR2 as SASEGT. The CDR3 is 15 amino acids. Trimming left V 4 bases short and J 0 bases short, with 13 bases between.

CDR3 coding DNA: TGTGCCAGCAGCCGTAACAGGGAAAACATTCAGTACTTC. It specifies CASSRNRENIQYF. The rearrangement uses TRBV7-2 and TRBJ2-4; D may be TRBD1 (6 bases). The CDR3 spans 13 residues. Trimming took off 5 bases at V and 5 bases at J, with 10 bases between the two ends. CDR1 and CDR2 (germline): SGHTA, FQGNSA. The full variable domain, rest sourced from reference TRBV7-2 and TRBJ2-4, is GAGVSQSPSNKVTEKGKDVELRCDPISGHTALYWYRQSLGQGLEFLIYFQGNSAPDKSGLPSDRFSAERTGGSVSTLTIQRTQQEDSAVYLCASSRNRENIQYFGAGTRLSVL.

V usage is TRBV9 and J usage is TRBJ1-2, with unresolved D. The V gene's germline CDR1 is SGDLS and CDR2 YYNGEE. Trimming shortened V by 4 bases and J by 1 base, and 11 bases separated the two germline ends. CDR3 length equals 14 residues. The CDR3 DNA sequence: TGTGCCAGCAGCCCCCGAACGGTTAACTATGGCTACACCTTC. Its protein is CASSPRTVNYGYTF.

The chain has TRBV5-4 and TRBJ1-1, with D possibly TRBD1 on 5 matching bases. The CDR3 covers 15 residues. Germline V gives CDR1 SGHNT, CDR2 YYREEE (reference sequence). V was trimmed by 3 bases and J by 6 bases, leaving 18 bases between them. The DNA for the CDR3 is TGTGCCAGCAGCTCATGGGGGGTAAATTGGGCTGAAGCTTTCTTT. Encoded protein: CASSSWGVNWAEAFF.

This clone was observed a single time. The CDR3 here is CASSQGVQPQHF. In DNA form, the CDR3 reads TGTGCCAGCAGCCAGGGGGTTCAGCCCCAGCATTTT. The chain recombines TRBV7-9 with TRBJ1-5; 7 bases fit TRBD1. CDR3 length: 12 residues. V was clipped by 5 bases and J by 6 bases; unmatched bases: 1. Germline-derived CDR1 and CDR2 are SEHNR and FQNEAQ (reference sequence).

The chain couples TRBV9 to TRBJ2-2; 10 nucleotides line up with TRBD1. There are 15 residues in the CDR3. V was clipped by 3 bases and J by 6 bases; unmatched bases: 5. Germline lookup yields CDR1 SGDLS and CDR2 YYNGEE. The CDR3 is CASSADRGLAGELFF. The CDR3 region has the DNA TGTGCCAGCAGCGCCGACAGGGGGCTGGCCGGGGAGCTGTTTTTT.

The chain has TRBV5-6 and TRBJ2-1; 8 nucleotides align to TRBD2. Germline CDR1 and CDR2: SGHDT and YYEEEE. This CDR3 has 16 residues. Trimming took 2 bases from V and 7 from J; bases not matched to a gene: 11. The CDR3 sequence: CASSFKLAVVGNEQFF. The CDR3 nucleotides read TGTGCCAGCAGCTTCAAACTAGCGGTTGTGGGTAATGAGCAGTTCTTC. The entire variable domain, with the rest obtained from reference TRBV5-6 and TRBJ2-1, is as follows: DAGVTQSPTHLIKTRGQQVTLRCSPKSGHDTVSWYQQALGQGPQFIFQYYEEEERQRGNFPDRFSGHQFPNYSSELNVNALLLGDSALYLCASSFKLAVVGNEQFFGPGTRLTVL.

The J gene is TRBJ1-1, the V gene TRBV10-1; D is unresolved. The CDR3 has 14 amino acids. Germline V lookup: CDR1 WNHNN, CDR2 SYGVQD (reference sequence). Trimming left V 0 bases short and J 4 bases short, with 9 bases between. The CDR3 nucleotides are TGCGCCAGCAGTGAGTCGACGGGGTTCACTGAAGCTTTCTTT. Translation: CASSESTGFTEAFF.

This chain uses TRBV5-6 with TRBJ2-3; 13 bases are shared with TRBD2. V gave up 3 bases and J gave up 5 bases; unmatched junction bases: 9. Germline V gives CDR1 SGHDT, CDR2 YYEEEE. The CDR3 loop spans 17 amino acids. The CDR3 nucleotides are TGTGCCAGCAGCTCCCCCCGGCGACTAGCGGGAGGAGATACGCAGTATTTT. Amino acid sequence: CASSSPRRLAGGDTQYF. Supplemented by reference TRBV5-6 and TRBJ2-3, the full variable domain reads DAGVTQSPTHLIKTRGQQVTLRCSPKSGHDTVSWYQQALGQGPQFIFQYYEEEERQRGNFPDRFSGHQFPNYSSELNVNALLLGDSALYLCASSSPRRLAGGDTQYFGPGTRLTVL.

V is TRBV5-1 and J is TRBJ2-5; D unresolved. The CDR3 covers 15 residues. The V end lost 2 bases, the J end lost 5 bases, and 16 bases lay between the germline ends. Germline V CDR1 and CDR2: SGHRS, YFSETQ. The CDR3 sequence: CASSFLLLGKETQYF. CDR3 DNA: TGCGCCAGCAGCTTCCTACTCCTGGGCAAGGAGACCCAGTACTTC.

This chain links TRBV7-9 with TRBJ2-3; 8 nucleotides align to TRBD1. The CDR3 totals 15 residues. CDR1 SEHNR and CDR2 FQNEAQ come from the germline V gene (reference sequence). Trimming removed 5 bases from V and 4 bases from J; junction bases left unmatched: 8. The CDR3 loop reads CASSRRGTGADTQYF. CDR3 DNA sequence: TGTGCCAGCAGCCGTCGTGGGACAGGTGCAGATACGCAGTATTTT.